This TCR beta chain was captured in a study of T-cell reconstitution after alpha-beta-depleted transplantation in children (dated by TCRdb to about 2016). Regarding the study in general: Using TCR repertoire profiling, the study quantitatively followed how T-cell immune reconstitution unfolded in children after TCRalphabeta/CD19-depleted allogeneic hematopoietic cell transplantation.

Turning to this clonotype: What antigen it recognizes has not been identified. Base qualities are not at hand, and no much larger clone is one base apart.

Library method: PCR. The run used an Illumina HiSeq 2500. TCR libraries were prepared with molecular barcoding, using unique molecular identifiers to normalize TCRbeta repertoire quantification. In-frame beta chains were kept once TCRdb had trimmed the public reads at Q25 with fastp and called clones with MiXCR. CDR3 protein sequences are deduplicated, and each keeps its most common genes and DNA. The sample has around 800,000 distinct CDR3 sequences on record, approximately 15% of them singletons. The ten largest clones add up to roughly 4.8% of the sample. The treatment or condition label, read with the paper, signifies: allogeneic hematopoietic cell transplantation with graft depleted of TCRalphabeta T cells and CD19 B cells. TCRalphabeta/CD19-depleted allogeneic hematopoietic cell grafts were given to the transplant recipients, all of whom were children. The paper's findings and limits, for the study overall: The high TCRbeta diversity at day 60 in some patients was ascribed to recipient T cells and intrathymic progenitors that had survived conditioning. Hyperexpanded clone frequencies declined over subsequent months; after one year, T-cell counts and TCRbeta diversity were mostly attributed to newly produced T cells. Apparently early alphabetaT-cell count recovery about two months after transplant reportedly relied on only several hundred rapidly expanded clones derived from non-depleted graft cells.

At the junction V is shortened by 4 bases and J by 6 bases, with 13 bases in between. From cysteine to phenylalanine, the CDR3 is 14 amino acids long. Only the CDR3 region is kept as DNA, spanning 42 bases read in frame from base 1. CDR1 and CDR2, per the germline V gene, are SNHLY and FYNNEI. The TCR comes from a male patient between 5 and 17 years old who had a stem cell transplant for acute lymphoblastic leukemia, so the T cells may come from the graft donor. The V and J genes are TRBV2 and TRBJ1-5, with TRBD1 as a weak D call on 5 bases. The source material was PBMCs, mostly from graft donor cells, sampled 360 days after TCRalphabeta/CD19-depleted stem cell transplant. The DNA is as follows: TGTGCCAGCAGTGTATTGCAGGGCGGTCAGCCCCAGCATTTT. Its coded protein is CASSVLQGGQPQHF.